One and the same sample provided the 27 T cell receptor beta chains below, sequenced in a study of blood T cell repertoires in COVID-19. Clones were sequenced by immunoSEQ multiplex PCR, and TCRdb holds only the in-frame ones, with some missing. Among about 440,000 clones listed, 87% were seen once. The sequencing input was PBMCs or T cells enriched from blood (not recorded which). These TCRs come from a woman in her late teens or twenties with acute COVID-19.

The chain's CDR3 is CASSQDKSRVKYEAFF. CDR3 DNA sequence: TGCGCCAGCAGCCAAGATAAGTCCAGGGTCAAATATGAAGCTTTCTTT. V and J are TRBV4-1 and TRBJ1-1; a weak D match, TRBD1 (5 bases). In germline, CDR1 is MGHRA, CDR2 YSYEKL. The CDR3 runs 16 residues. The V and J ends lost 0 bases and 7 bases respectively, with 18 bases between them.

The CDR3 bases are TGTGCCAGTAGTACCCGGGACAGCTACTCTAACTATGGCTACACCTTC. Translating it yields CASSTRDSYSNYGYTF. This chain joins TRBV19 and TRBJ1-2, with 7 positions matching TRBD1. V gave up 4 bases and J gave up 0 bases; unmatched junction bases: 8. Per germline, CDR1 LNHDA and CDR2 SQIVND (reference sequence). The CDR3 totals 16 residues.

The chain carries TRBV4-2 and TRBJ2-7, with a weak D call TRBD1 (6 bases). The V end was cut by 0 bases, the J end by 3 bases, with 15 bases between. CDR3 length: 16 residues. CDR1 LGHNA and CDR2 YNFKEQ come from the germline V gene. Here the CDR3 DNA reads TGTGCCAGCAGCCAAGATAAACAGGGTATTGGCTACGAGCAGTACTTC. Protein product: CASSQDKQGIGYEQYF.

The table lists this clone with a few counts. The chain joins TRBV6-4 to TRBJ1-5; possibly TRBD1 for D (6 bases). This CDR3 contains 14 residues. Germline loops: CDR1 MRHNA, CDR2 SNTAGT. V was trimmed by 5 bases and J by 0 bases, leaving 8 bases between them. CDR3 amino acids: CASSLDSSNQPQHF. As DNA, the CDR3 is TGTGCCAGCAGTTTGGACAGTAGCAATCAGCCCCAGCATTTT.

The gene calls are TRBV7-3 and TRBJ1-6; D not resolved. The germline V gene encodes CDR1 SGHTA and CDR2 FQGTGA. V was cut by 2 bases and J by 8 bases, with 16 bases left in between. This CDR3 spans 16 amino acids. CDR3: CASSLGGPPFDSPLHF. CDR3 nucleotide sequence: TGTGCCAGCAGCTTAGGAGGACCCCCCTTTGATTCACCCCTCCACTTT.

V usage is TRBV3-1 (or the pseudogene TRBV3-2) and J usage is TRBJ2-1; D is ambiguous. The CDR3 covers 16 residues. Deletions cut 3 bases from V and 0 bases from J, with 12 bases between. Germline V CDR1 and CDR2: LGHDT, YNNKEL (reference sequence). The CDR3 loop is CASSHFRESSYNEQFF. For the CDR3, the DNA is TGTGCCAGCAGCCATTTTCGCGAGAGCTCCTACAATGAGCAGTTCTTC.

This chain uses TRBV6-5 with TRBJ1-3, with TRBD1 as a possible D gene (6 bases). Germline CDR1 is MNHEY and CDR2 is SVGAGI. The CDR3 length is 14 residues. Trimming removed 7 bases from V and 5 bases from J, with 15 bases in between. CDR3 coding DNA: TGTGCCAGCAACGGGACAAAAAAAAGAAACACCATATATTTT. This gives the protein CASNGTKKRNTIYF.

This clone was counted once. The chain links TRBV5-4 to TRBJ1-5; D ambiguous. Trimming removed 0 bases at V and 3 bases at J, with 7 bases between. Germline V gene sequence: CDR1 SGHNT, CDR2 YYREEE (reference sequence). This CDR3 has 14 amino acids. Here the CDR3 DNA reads TGTGCCAGCAGCTTGGCGGGTTTCAATCAGCCCCAGCATTTT. This sequence encodes CASSLAGFNQPQHF. Complete variable domain (other parts from reference TRBV5-4 and TRBJ1-5): ETGVTQSPTHLIKTRGQQVTLRCSSQSGHNTVSWYQQALGQGPQFIFQYYREEENGRGNFPPRFSGLQFPNYSSELNVNALELDDSALYLCASSLAGFNQPQHFGDGTRLSIL.

CDR3 coding DNA: TGTGCCAGTAGTTTACTAGCGGGGGGTGGGGATACGCAGTATTTT. This sequence encodes CASSLLAGGGDTQYF. This rearrangement joins TRBV19 to TRBJ2-3, with 12 positions matching TRBD2. With 5 bases clipped from V and 6 bases from J, the junction kept 6 bases outside the gene matches. The CDR3 is 15 amino acids. The germline CDR1 and CDR2 sequences are LNHDA and SQIVND (reference sequence). Full variable domain (outside the CDR3, taken from reference TRBV19 and TRBJ2-3): DGGITQSPKYLFRKEGQNVTLSCEQNLNHDAMYWYRQDPGQGLRLIYYSQIVNDFQKGDIAEGYSVSREKKESFPLTVTSAQKNPTAFYLCASSLLAGGGDTQYFGPGTRLTVL.

The V gene is TRBV9, the J gene TRBJ2-2; 15 nucleotides align to TRBD2. The CDR3 covers 17 residues. Germline V lookup: CDR1 SGDLS, CDR2 YYNGEE. V was clipped by 3 bases and J by 5 bases; unmatched bases: 5. DNA of the CDR3: TGTGCCAGCAGCGCTTTCGGACTAGCGGGAGGGACCGGGGAGCTGTTTTTT. Amino acids: CASSAFGLAGGTGELFF. Full variable domain (rest looked up from reference TRBV9 and TRBJ2-2): DSGVTQTPKHLITATGQRVTLRCSPRSGDLSVYWYQQSLDQGLQFLIQYYNGEERAKGNILERFSAQQFPDLHSELNLSSLELGDSALYFCASSAFGLAGGTGELFFGEGSRLTVL.

In the case of this clone: Additional DNA sequences in this sample encode the identical CDR3. The V call is TRBV18, the J call TRBJ1-1; D is unresolved. The germline V gene has CDR1 KGHSH and CDR2 LQKENI. V gave up 2 bases and J gave up 1 base, with 8 bases separating them. The CDR3 consists of 14 residues. For the CDR3, the DNA is TGTGCCAGCTCACCAGCCCGAGAGAACACTGAAGCTTTCTTT. Its protein product is CASSPARENTEAFF.

The chain uses TRBV28 and TRBJ1-6; the D is unclear. Germline values: CDR1 MDHEN, CDR2 SYDVKM. The CDR3 sequence is 16 residues long. V was pared by 0 bases and J by 0 bases, with 6 bases between. CDR3 in amino acids: CASSLWESSYNSPLHF. In DNA, the CDR3 is TGTGCCAGCAGTTTATGGGAGAGCTCCTATAATTCACCCCTCCACTTT.

V gene TRBV5-5 combines with J gene TRBJ2-3, with 10 nucleotides matching TRBD2. The CDR3 has 15 amino acids. CDR1 is SGHKS, CDR2 YYEKEE, per germline (reference sequence). With 4 bases clipped from V and 9 bases from J, the junction kept 11 bases outside the gene matches. The DNA of the CDR3 is TGTGCCAGCAGCCCCGCCCCCCAGACTAGCGGGACGCAGTATTTT. Its protein is CASSPAPQTSGTQYF. Based on the CDR3 plus reference TRBV5-5 and TRBJ2-3, the full variable domain is DAGVTQSPTHLIKTRGQQVTLRCSPISGHKSVSWYQQVLGQGPQFIFQYYEKEERGRGNFPDRFSARQFPNYSSELNVNALLLGDSALYLCASSPAPQTSGTQYFGPGTRLTVL.

The chain carries TRBV6-1 and TRBJ2-1, with TRBD1 matching 11 bases. Germline CDR1 MNHNS, CDR2 SASEGT. V trimming: 0 bases; J trimming: 9 bases; junction bases outside the gene matches: 4. This CDR3 is 15 amino acids long. The chain's CDR3 is CASSEAGQGGTEQFF. The CDR3 bases are TGTGCCAGCAGTGAAGCGGGACAGGGGGGAACTGAGCAGTTCTTC.

The rearrangement uses TRBV6-5 and TRBJ1-6; tentative D call: TRBD1 (5 bases). This CDR3 has 14 amino acids. V shed 6 bases and J shed 6 bases, with 12 bases lying between them. In germline, CDR1 is MNHEY, CDR2 SVGAGI. In DNA, the CDR3 is TGTGCCAGCAGAACTCAGGGACTTAATTCACCCCTCCACTTT. Protein sequence: CASRTQGLNSPLHF.

This chain connects TRBV10-3 to TRBJ2-3, with no clear D. The CDR3 consists of 14 residues. Germline V lookup: CDR1 ENHRY, CDR2 SYGVKD. The V end was cut by 3 bases, the J end by 0 bases, with 7 bases between. CDR3 nucleotides: TGTGCCATCAGTGATGTTCCTAGCACAGATACGCAGTATTTT. Its protein product is CAISDVPSTDTQYF.

The V and J genes are TRBV7-8 and TRBJ2-4; no reliable D call. Trimming shortened V by 3 bases and J by 4 bases, and 10 bases separated the two germline ends. The CDR3 has 14 residues. CDR1 SGHVS and CDR2 FQNEAQ come from the germline V gene. The CDR3 loop is CASSFLAVKNIQYF. CDR3 bases: TGTGCCAGCAGCTTCCTCGCGGTGAAAAACATTCAGTACTTC.

This chain links TRBV11-2 with TRBJ2-3, with TRBD2 matching over 14 bases. Germline V CDR1 and CDR2: SGHAT, FQNNGV. The V and J ends lost 0 bases and 6 bases, in that order; junction bases with no gene match: 8. The CDR3 is made up of 18 amino acids. CDR3 residues: CASSLDRLAGGPSDTQYF. DNA for the CDR3: TGTGCCAGCAGCTTAGATCGACTAGCGGGAGGGCCATCCGATACGCAGTATTTT.

This chain connects TRBV19 to TRBJ1-2; D gene ambiguous. The length of the CDR3 is 13 residues. Between the trimmed V and J ends, which lost 6 bases and 2 bases, there was a span of 10 bases. CDR1 and CDR2 (germline): LNHDA, SQIVND (reference sequence). The CDR3 sequence is CASRPLQNYGYTF. In DNA, the CDR3 is TGTGCCAGTAGACCCCTCCAGAACTATGGCTACACCTTC.

This chain uses TRBV6-4 with TRBJ1-1; tentatively, D is TRBD1 (6 bases). Trimming removed 2 bases from V and 5 bases from J, with 12 bases in between. This CDR3 spans 14 amino acids. Per germline, CDR1 MRHNA and CDR2 SNTAGT. CDR3 protein: CASSDEGRGTEAFF. The CDR3 DNA reads TGTGCCAGCAGTGACGAGGGGAGGGGGACTGAAGCTTTCTTT.

V is TRBV2 and J is TRBJ2-1; D is possibly TRBD1 (5 bases). This CDR3 is built from 19 residues. Germline V lookup: CDR1 SNHLY, CDR2 FYNNEI. V lost 1 base, J lost 0 bases, and 19 bases lay in between. The CDR3 coding sequence is TGTGCCAGCAGTGAAGGCAGGGCGCTAATTACAAGCTCCTACAATGAGCAGTTCTTC. It translates to CASSEGRALITSSYNEQFF.

The chain joins TRBV13 to TRBJ1-1, with D hard to call. Trimming cost V 5 bases and J 5 bases, with 12 bases left between them. Germline lookup yields CDR1 PRHDT and CDR2 FYEKMQ (reference sequence). The CDR3 is 13 amino acids. This CDR3 reads CASSPFLGTEAFF. For the CDR3, the DNA is TGTGCCAGCAGCCCATTCCTCGGGACTGAAGCTTTCTTT. Filled out from reference TRBV13 and TRBJ1-1, the complete variable domain reads AAGVIQSPRHLIKEKRETATLKCYPIPRHDTVYWYQQGPGQDPQFLISFYEKMQSDKGSIPDRFSAQQFSDYHSELNMSSLELGDSALYFCASSPFLGTEAFFGQGTRLTVV.

The genes are TRBV18 and TRBJ1-5; 8 nucleotides agree with TRBD1. CDR3 size: 15 residues. J was trimmed by 5 bases and V by 6 bases; bases with no gene match: 9. The germline CDR1 and CDR2 sequences are KGHSH and LQKENI. CDR3 nucleotides: TGTGCCAGCTCCCGCGGACAGGGTAGTGATCAGCCCCAGCATTTT. This translates into CASSRGQGSDQPQHF.

V gene TRBV6-2 or TRBV6-3 combines with J gene TRBJ2-3; D perhaps matches TRBD2 (6 bases). The CDR3 covers 18 residues. Trimming took off 2 bases at V and 2 bases at J, with 20 bases between the two ends. Germline assignment: CDR1 MNHEY and CDR2 SVGEGT. CDR3 amino acids: CASSYPGDWREYTDTQYF. Here the CDR3 DNA reads TGTGCCAGCAGTTACCCTGGCGACTGGCGGGAATACACAGATACGCAGTATTTT.

The rearrangement uses TRBV24-1 and TRBJ2-1; D is possibly TRBD2 (7 bases). The CDR3 has 14 residues. Germline V CDR1 and CDR2: KGHDR, SFDVKD. With 5 bases removed from V and 7 bases from J, the gap between germline ends came to 14 bases. CDR3 region: CATSAGGRGNEQFF. The CDR3 coding sequence is TGTGCCACCAGTGCGGGGGGCCGGGGGAATGAGCAGTTCTTC.

The chain has TRBV7-9 and TRBJ2-1, with 7 nucleotides matching TRBD1. The V gene end was trimmed by 5 bases and the J gene end by 4 bases; junction bases not matched to a gene: 5. The CDR3 loop spans 14 amino acids. The V gene's germline CDR1 is SEHNR and CDR2 FQNEAQ (reference sequence). The CDR3 region is CASSEGADYNEQFF. CDR3 nucleotide sequence: TGTGCCAGCAGCGAGGGGGCGGATTACAATGAGCAGTTCTTC.

This chain uses TRBV11-2 with TRBJ2-6; D is unresolved. The CDR3 has 14 residues. Germline CDR1 is SGHAT and CDR2 is FQNNGV. V was trimmed by 6 bases and J by 2 bases, leaving 8 bases between them. CDR3 protein: CASRAGAGANVLTF. The CDR3 DNA sequence: TGTGCCAGCAGGGCAGGCGCTGGGGCCAACGTCCTGACTTTC.